This entry features one T cell receptor beta chain sequence. Its antigen is currently unknown. Each CDR3 protein is one row after TCRdb ran MiXCR on the 5' RACE reads. The sample has about 610,000 distinct CDR3 sequences, 17% seen once. These data belong to a study of T-cell memory formation after mild COVID-19. The study's findings and limits: Cross-reactive memory apparently joined, as some responding clones appeared in pre-infection memory.

The CDR3 length is 15 residues. Germline loops: CDR1 KGHDR, CDR2 SFDVKD. The V and J ends lost 4 bases and 4 bases, in that order; junction bases with no gene match: 7. The V call is TRBV24-1, the J call TRBJ2-5, with 8 bases fitting TRBD2. The sample consisted of PBMCs or a T cell subset sorted from them (not recorded which). The receptor comes from an adult woman who had mild COVID-19 (a few samples of this study predate the infection). Cell type and time point are not known. The CDR3 region is CATSEGAGVRETQYF. Written as DNA, the CDR3 is TGTGCCACCAGTGAAGGAGCGGGAGTTAGAGAGACCCAGTACTTC.